What follows are 11 T cell receptor beta chains derived from one specimen sequenced in a study of blood T cell repertoires in COVID-19. Sequenced by immunoSEQ multiplex PCR; TCRdb stores in-frame clones only, minus some. The repertoire consists of approximately 170,000 clones, with around 82% occurring once and the leading ten covering roughly 3%. Input material: peripheral blood. The receptor set was obtained from a human donor with acute or convalescent COVID-19. The donor label of this sample is uncertain.

The V gene is TRBV11-3, the J gene TRBJ2-3; 7 nucleotides agree with TRBD2. In germline, CDR1 is SGHNT, CDR2 YENEEA. The CDR3 sequence is 16 residues long. J was trimmed by 5 bases and V by 5 bases; bases with no gene match: 13. For the CDR3, the DNA is TGTGCCAGCAGCCCCCCGGGGTGGGCGGGAGAAGATACGCAGTATTTT. It encodes CASSPPGWAGEDTQYF.

In its sample, this clone was seen a few times. The rearrangement uses TRBV6-5 and TRBJ1-1; 9 bases align to TRBD1. CDR3 size: 15 residues. Germline CDR1 MNHEY, CDR2 SVGAGI. V gave up 8 bases and J gave up 1 base; unmatched junction bases: 8. The CDR3 region has the DNA TGTGCCAGCGGACTCACAGGGGGCCAGAACACTGAAGCTTTCTTT. Translated, it gives CASGLTGGQNTEAFF.

In this sample, this clone turned up a few times. This sequence joins TRBV9 and TRBJ1-1, with 7 bases lining up with TRBD1. Germline assignment: CDR1 SGDLS and CDR2 YYNGEE. There are 15 residues in the CDR3. Germline trimming cut 3 bases from V and 0 bases from J; bases unmatched to any gene: 5. CDR3 sequence: CASSDYRGVNTEAFF. DNA for the CDR3: TGTGCCAGCAGCGATTACAGGGGAGTGAACACTGAAGCTTTCTTT.

The DNA for the CDR3 is TGCGCCAGCAGTCAATCGAGGGACAGGGTTGACTATGGCTACACCTTC. Translation: CASSQSRDRVDYGYTF. J is TRBJ1-2 and V is TRBV23-1, with 9 nucleotides matching TRBD1. TRBV23-1 is filed as an ORF, its function uncertain. After removal of 0 bases from V and 3 bases from J, the junction contained 5 bases not matched to a gene. This CDR3 comprises 16 residues.

This clone is a singleton in its sample. The rearrangement joins TRBV11-2 to TRBJ1-1; weak D call: TRBD1 (5 bases). V shed 3 bases and J shed 4 bases, with 9 bases lying between them. The length of the CDR3 is 13 residues. The germline V gene has CDR1 SGHAT and CDR2 FQNNGV. The DNA for the CDR3 is TGTGCCAGCAGCTTGACAGAGTTCACTGAAGCTTTCTTT. It encodes CASSLTEFTEAFF. Together with reference TRBV11-2 and TRBJ1-1, the CDR3 gives the full variable domain: EAGVAQSPRYKIIEKRQSVAFWCNPISGHATLYWYQQILGQGPKLLIQFQNNGVVDDSQLPKDRFSAERLKGVDSTLKIQPAKLEDSAVYLCASSLTEFTEAFFGQGTRLTVV.

The rearrangement links TRBV5-6 to TRBJ1-1; no clear D gene. The CDR3 is 15 residues long. V lost 0 bases and J lost 0, with 9 bases in between. Germline CDR1 reads SGHDT; CDR2 reads YYEEEE. CDR3 residues: CASSLAARMNTEAFF. The CDR3, as DNA: TGTGCCAGCAGCTTGGCGGCGCGGATGAACACTGAAGCTTTCTTT.

This clone has a single count. The rearrangement joins TRBV2 to TRBJ2-3, with 7 bases that match TRBD1. After removal of 5 bases from V and 8 bases from J, the junction contained 13 bases not matched to a gene. Germline CDR1 is SNHLY and CDR2 is FYNNEI. This CDR3 contains 15 residues. The CDR3 protein is CASSSGTEDLGTQYF. The DNA for the CDR3 is TGTGCCAGCAGTTCCGGGACAGAGGATTTGGGTACGCAGTATTTT.

This chain connects TRBV3-1 (or the pseudogene TRBV3-2) to TRBJ1-2, with no clear D. The V gene lost 0 bases and the J gene lost 4 bases, with 6 bases spanning the gap. CDR3 length: 13 amino acids. Germline-derived CDR1 and CDR2 are LGHDT and YNNKEL (reference sequence). Here the CDR3 DNA reads TGTGCCAGCAGCCAAGAAACAGCCTATGGCTACACCTTC. Translating gives CASSQETAYGYTF.

The chain uses TRBV3-1 (or the pseudogene TRBV3-2) and TRBJ1-1; a possible D gene is TRBD1 (5 bases). The germline CDR1 and CDR2 sequences are LGHDT and YNNKEL (reference sequence). There are 14 residues in the CDR3. The germline V and J ends were trimmed by 1 base and 11 bases, with 17 bases remaining between them. The CDR3 here is CASSQAGGQSKAFF. Written as DNA, the CDR3 is TGTGCCAGCAGCCAAGCTGGCGGACAATCAAAGGCTTTCTTT.

The chain couples TRBV10-3 to TRBJ1-6; D is possibly TRBD1 (6 bases). The CDR3 has 14 residues. The V gene's germline CDR1 is ENHRY and CDR2 SYGVKD. V was trimmed by 6 bases and J by 8 bases, leaving 14 bases between them. CDR3: CAIRAGVSDSPLHF. The CDR3 DNA reads as TGTGCCATCAGGGCAGGGGTTAGCGATTCACCCCTCCACTTT.

The rearrangement uses TRBV28 and TRBJ2-6; 7 bases line up with TRBD1. The CDR3 sequence is 20 residues long. Germline V lookup: CDR1 MDHEN, CDR2 SYDVKM. J lost 0 bases, V lost 3 bases, and 14 bases had no gene match. The CDR3 DNA follows: TGTGCCAGCAGTTTCCCCTTCGGGACAGTGTTAAGCTCTGGGGCCAACGTCCTGACTTTC. This gives the protein CASSFPFGTVLSSGANVLTF.